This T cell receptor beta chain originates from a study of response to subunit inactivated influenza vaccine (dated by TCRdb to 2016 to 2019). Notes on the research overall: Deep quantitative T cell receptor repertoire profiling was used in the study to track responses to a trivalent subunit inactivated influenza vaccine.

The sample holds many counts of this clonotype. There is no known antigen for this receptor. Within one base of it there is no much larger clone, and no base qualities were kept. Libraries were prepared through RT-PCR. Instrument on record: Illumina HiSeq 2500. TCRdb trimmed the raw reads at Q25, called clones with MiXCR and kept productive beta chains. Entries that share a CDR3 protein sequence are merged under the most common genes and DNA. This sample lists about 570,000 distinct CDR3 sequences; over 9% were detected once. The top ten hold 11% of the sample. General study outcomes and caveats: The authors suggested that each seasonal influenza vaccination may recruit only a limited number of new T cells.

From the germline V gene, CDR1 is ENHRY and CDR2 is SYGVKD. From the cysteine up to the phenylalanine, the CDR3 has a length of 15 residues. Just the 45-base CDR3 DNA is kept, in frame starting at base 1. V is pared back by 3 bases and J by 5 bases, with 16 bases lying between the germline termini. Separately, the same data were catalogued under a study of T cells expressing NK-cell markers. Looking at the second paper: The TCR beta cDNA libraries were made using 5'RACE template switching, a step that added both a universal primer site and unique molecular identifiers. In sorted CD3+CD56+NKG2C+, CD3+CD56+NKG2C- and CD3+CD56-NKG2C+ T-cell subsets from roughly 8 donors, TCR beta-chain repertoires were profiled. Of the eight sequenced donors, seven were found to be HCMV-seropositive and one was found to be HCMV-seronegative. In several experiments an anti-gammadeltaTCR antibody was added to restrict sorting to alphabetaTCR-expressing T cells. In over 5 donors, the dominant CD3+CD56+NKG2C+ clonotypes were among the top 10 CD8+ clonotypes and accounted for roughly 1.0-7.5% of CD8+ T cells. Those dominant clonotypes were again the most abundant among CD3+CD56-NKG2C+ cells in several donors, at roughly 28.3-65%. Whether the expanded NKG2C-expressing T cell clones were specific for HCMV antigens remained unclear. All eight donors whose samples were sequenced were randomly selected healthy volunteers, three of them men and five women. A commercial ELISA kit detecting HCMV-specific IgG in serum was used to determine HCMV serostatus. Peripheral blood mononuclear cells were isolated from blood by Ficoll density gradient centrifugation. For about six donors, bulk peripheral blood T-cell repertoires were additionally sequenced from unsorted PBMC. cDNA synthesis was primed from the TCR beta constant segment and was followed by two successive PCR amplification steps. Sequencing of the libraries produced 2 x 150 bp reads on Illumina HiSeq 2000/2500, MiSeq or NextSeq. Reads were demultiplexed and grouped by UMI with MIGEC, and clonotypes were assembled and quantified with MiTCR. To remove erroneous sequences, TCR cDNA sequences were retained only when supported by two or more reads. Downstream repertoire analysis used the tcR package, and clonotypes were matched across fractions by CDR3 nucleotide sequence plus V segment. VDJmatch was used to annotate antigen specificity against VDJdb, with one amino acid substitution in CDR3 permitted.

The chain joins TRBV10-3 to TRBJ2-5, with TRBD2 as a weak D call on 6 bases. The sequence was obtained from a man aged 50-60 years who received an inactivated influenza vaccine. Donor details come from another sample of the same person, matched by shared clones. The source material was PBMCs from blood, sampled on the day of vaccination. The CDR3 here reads CAISESGGLGETQYF. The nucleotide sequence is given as TGTGCCATCAGTGAAAGTGGGGGACTGGGGGAGACCCAGTACTTC.